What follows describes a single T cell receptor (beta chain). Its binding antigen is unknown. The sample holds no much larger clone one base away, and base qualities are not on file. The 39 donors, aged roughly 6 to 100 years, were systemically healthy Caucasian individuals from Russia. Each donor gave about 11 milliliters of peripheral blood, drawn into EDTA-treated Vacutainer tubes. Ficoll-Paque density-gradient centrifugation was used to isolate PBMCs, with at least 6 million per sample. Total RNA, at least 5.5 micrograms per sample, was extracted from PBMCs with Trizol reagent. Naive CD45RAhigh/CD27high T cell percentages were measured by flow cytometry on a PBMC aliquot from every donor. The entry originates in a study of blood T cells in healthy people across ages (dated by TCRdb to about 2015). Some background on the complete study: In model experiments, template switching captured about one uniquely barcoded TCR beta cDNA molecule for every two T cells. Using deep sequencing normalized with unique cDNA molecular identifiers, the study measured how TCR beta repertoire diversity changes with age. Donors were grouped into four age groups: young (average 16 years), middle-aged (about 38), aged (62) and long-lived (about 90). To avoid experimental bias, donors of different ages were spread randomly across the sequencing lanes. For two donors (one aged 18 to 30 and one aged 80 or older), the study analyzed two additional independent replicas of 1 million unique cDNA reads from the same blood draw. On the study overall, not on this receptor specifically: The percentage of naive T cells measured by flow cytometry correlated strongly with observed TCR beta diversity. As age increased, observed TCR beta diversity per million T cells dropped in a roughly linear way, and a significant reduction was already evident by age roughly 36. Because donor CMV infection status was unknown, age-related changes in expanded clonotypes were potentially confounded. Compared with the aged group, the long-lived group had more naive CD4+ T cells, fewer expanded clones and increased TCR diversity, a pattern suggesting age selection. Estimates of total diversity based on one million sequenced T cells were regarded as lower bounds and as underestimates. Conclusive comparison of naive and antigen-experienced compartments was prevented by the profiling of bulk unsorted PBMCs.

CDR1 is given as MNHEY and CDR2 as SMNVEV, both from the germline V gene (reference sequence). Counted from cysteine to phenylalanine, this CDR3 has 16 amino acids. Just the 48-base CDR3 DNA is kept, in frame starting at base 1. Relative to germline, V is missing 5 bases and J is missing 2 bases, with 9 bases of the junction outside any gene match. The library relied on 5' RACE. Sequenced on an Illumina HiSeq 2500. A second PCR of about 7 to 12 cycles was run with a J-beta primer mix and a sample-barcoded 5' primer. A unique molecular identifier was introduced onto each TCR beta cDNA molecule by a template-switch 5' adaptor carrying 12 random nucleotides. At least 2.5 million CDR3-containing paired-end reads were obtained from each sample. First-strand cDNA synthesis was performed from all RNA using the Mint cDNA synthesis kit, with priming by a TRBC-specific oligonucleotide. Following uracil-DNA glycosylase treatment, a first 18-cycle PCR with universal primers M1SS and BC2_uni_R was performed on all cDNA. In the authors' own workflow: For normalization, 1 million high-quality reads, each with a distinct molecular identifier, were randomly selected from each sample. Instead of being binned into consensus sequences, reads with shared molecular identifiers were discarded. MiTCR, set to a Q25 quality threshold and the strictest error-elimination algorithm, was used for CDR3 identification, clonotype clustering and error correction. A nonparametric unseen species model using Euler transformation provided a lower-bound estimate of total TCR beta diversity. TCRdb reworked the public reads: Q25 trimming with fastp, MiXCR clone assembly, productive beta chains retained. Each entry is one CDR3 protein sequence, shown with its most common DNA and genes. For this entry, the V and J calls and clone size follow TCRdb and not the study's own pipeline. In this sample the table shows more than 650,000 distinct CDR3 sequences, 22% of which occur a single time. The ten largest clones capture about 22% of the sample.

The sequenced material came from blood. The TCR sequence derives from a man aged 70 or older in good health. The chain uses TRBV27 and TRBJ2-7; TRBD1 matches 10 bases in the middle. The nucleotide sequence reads TGTGCCAGCAGTCCACCCGGGACAGGGGAGGCCTACGAGCAGTACTTC. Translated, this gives CASSPPGTGEAYEQYF.